Listed below are T cell receptor beta chains from one sample, sequenced in a study of blood T cell repertoires in COVID-19. Repertoires were generated with immunoSEQ multiplex PCR, while TCRdb's copy carries only in-frame clones and drops some. The sample carries some 150,000 clones, about 88% recorded once. The sample consisted of peripheral blood. These TCRs come from a human donor in a cohort sampled during active COVID-19. Both conserved end residues are part of each CDR3. A D gene is named only where the DNA matches it firmly. The listing skips clone size in some rows; elsewhere it reads once, few, many or a size class.

CDR3aa,CDR3nt,j_gene,v_gene,d_gene,abundance
CASSLPGTGIPLGYTF,TGTGCCAGCAGTCTACCCGGGACAGGGATCCCCTTAGGCTACACCTTC,TRBJ1-2,TRBV28,TRBD1,NA
CASSRAGRYYGYTF,TGTGCCAGCAGCCGAGCCGGGAGGTACTATGGCTACACCTTC,TRBJ1-2,TRBV7-9,NA,NA
CASSYPGLRVGNTGELFF,TGTGCCAGCAGTTACCCGGGACTCCGAGTTGGGAACACCGGGGAGCTGTTTTTT,TRBJ2-2,TRBV6-2/TRBV6-3,NA,NA
CASSLDAGRRNSPLHF,TGCGCCAGCAGCTTGGATGCGGGACGGAGAAATTCACCCCTCCACTTT,TRBJ1-6,TRBV5-1,NA,NA
CASSLTLANTGELFF,TGTGCCAGCAGCTTAACCCTAGCGAACACCGGGGAGCTGTTTTTT,TRBJ2-2,TRBV11-1,NA,NA
CASSQDLAGWGSDTQYF,TGCGCCAGCAGCCAAGATCTGGCGGGATGGGGTTCAGATACGCAGTATTTT,TRBJ2-3,TRBV4-3,NA,NA
CASSVRLAGGQSEQFF,TGCGCCAGCAGCGTTCGGCTAGCGGGGGGTCAGAGTGAGCAGTTCTTC,TRBJ2-1,TRBV5-1,TRBD2,few
CVVGEAGGSTDTQYF,TGCGTGGTAGGGGAGGCGGGGGGAAGCACAGATACGCAGTATTTT,TRBJ2-3,TRBV28,TRBD2,NA
CASSRDFQPGYEQYF,TGTGCCAGCAGCCGGGACTTCCAGCCGGGCTACGAGCAGTACTTC,TRBJ2-7,TRBV14,NA,NA
CASSPTTNSYEQYF,TGTGCCAGCAGCCCTACGACTAACTCCTACGAGCAGTACTTC,TRBJ2-7,TRBV7-6,NA,few
CASSRLPGTSGRINEQFF,TGTGCCAGCAGCCGACTTCCCGGGACTAGCGGGAGGATCAATGAGCAGTTCTTC,TRBJ2-1,TRBV7-8,TRBD2,NA
CASSWRRGKNIQYF,TGTGCCAGCAGTTGGAGACGGGGAAAAAACATTCAGTACTTC,TRBJ2-4,TRBV28,NA,NA
CASSQNSGWNTGELFF,TGTGCTAGCAGCCAAAACAGCGGGTGGAACACCGGGGAGCTGTTTTTT,TRBJ2-2,TRBV7-7,NA,NA
CASSQQSTSGIANEQFF,TGCGCCAGCAGCCAACAAAGTACTAGCGGGATAGCCAATGAGCAGTTCTTC,TRBJ2-1,TRBV4-3,TRBD2,NA
CASSLSGHRDPSYEQYF,TGTGCCAGCAGCTTGTCCGGACACAGGGATCCTTCCTACGAGCAGTACTTC,TRBJ2-7,TRBV5-4,NA,NA
CASSLDLAVSYEQYF,TGTGCCAGCAGCTTAGATCTGGCCGTTTCCTACGAGCAGTACTTC,TRBJ2-7,TRBV7-2,NA,NA
CASKTGGNTEAFF,TGTGCCAGCAAGACGGGGGGGAACACTGAAGCTTTCTTT,TRBJ1-1,TRBV2,NA,NA
CSVEDLWGVDTEAFF,TGCAGCGTTGAAGATCTTTGGGGGGTGGACACTGAAGCTTTCTTT,TRBJ1-1,TRBV29-1,NA,NA
CASSLGQGAYNEQFF,TGTGCCAGCAGCTTGGGACAGGGGGCCTACAATGAGCAGTTCTTC,TRBJ2-1,TRBV7-3,TRBD1,NA
CASSTPSGANEQFF,TGTGCCAGCAGTACGCCCAGCGGGGCTAATGAGCAGTTCTTC,TRBJ2-1,TRBV6-6,TRBD2,NA
CASSQEQSGEGEKLFF,TGCGCCAGCAGCCAAGAACAAAGCGGGGAGGGGGAAAAACTGTTTTTT,TRBJ1-4,TRBV4-1,NA,NA
CASSKAGLDADTQYF,TGTGCCAGCAGCAAAGCGGGCCTCGATGCAGATACGCAGTATTTT,TRBJ2-3,TRBV5-4,NA,NA
CAWDTGTSEQYF,TGTGCCTGGGACACAGGTACGAGCGAGCAGTACTTC,TRBJ2-7,TRBV30,NA,NA
CATSNRDKPTGELFF,TGTGCCACCTCAAACCGGGACAAACCCACCGGGGAGCTGTTTTTT,TRBJ2-2,TRBV24-1,NA,NA
CASSPGQGVVLLHF,TGCGCCAGCAGCCCCGGACAGGGAGTAGTTCTCCTCCACTTT,TRBJ1-6,TRBV5-1,TRBD1,NA
CASSYDERENWSTDTQYF,TGTGCCAGCAGTTACGACGAGCGGGAGAACTGGAGCACAGATACGCAGTATTTT,TRBJ2-3,TRBV6-2/TRBV6-3,TRBD2,NA
CASSETGSNQPQHF,TGTGCCAGCAGCGAGACAGGTAGCAATCAGCCCCAGCATTTT,TRBJ1-5,TRBV27,NA,NA
CASRKSANEETQYF,TGTGCCAGCAGGAAAAGCGCTAACGAAGAGACCCAGTACTTC,TRBJ2-5,TRBV2,NA,once
CASSQFGAGDPYEQYF,TGTGCCAGCAGCCAGTTTGGAGCGGGAGACCCGTACGAGCAGTACTTC,TRBJ2-7,TRBV3-1/TRBV3-2,TRBD2,NA
CASSLEGDLAGGWYNEQFF,TGTGCCAGCAGCTTGGAGGGAGACCTAGCGGGGGGGTGGTACAATGAGCAGTTCTTC,TRBJ2-1,TRBV5-6,TRBD2,once
CASSSIFADKNIQYF,TGTGCCAGCAGCAGCATCTTCGCTGACAAAAACATTCAGTACTTC,TRBJ2-4,TRBV5-8,NA,NA
CASSLYVAGGTDTQYF,TGTGCCAGCAGCTTGTACGTAGCGGGAGGCACAGATACGCAGTATTTT,TRBJ2-3,TRBV5-6,TRBD2,NA
CASQGAYEQYF,TGTGCCAGCCAAGGGGCCTACGAGCAGTACTTC,TRBJ2-7,TRBV6-5,NA,NA
CASSQQDSIRYNEQFF,TGCGCCAGCAGCCAACAAGACAGCATACGCTACAATGAGCAGTTCTTC,TRBJ2-1,TRBV4-3,NA,NA
CSASSTDRASYNEQFF,TGCAGTGCTAGTTCAACCGACAGGGCCTCCTACAATGAGCAGTTCTTC,TRBJ2-1,TRBV20-1,TRBD1,NA
CASSSLHPLRITEAFF,TGTGCCAGCAGCTCCCTACACCCCTTGAGGATCACTGAAGCTTTCTTT,TRBJ1-1,TRBV7-9,NA,NA
CASSLDASGAETQYF,TGTGCCAGCAGCTTAGATGCTAGCGGGGCAGAGACCCAGTACTTC,TRBJ2-5,TRBV7-2,TRBD2,NA
CASSRGDTEAFF,TGTGCCAGCAGTCGCGGGGACACTGAAGCTTTCTTT,TRBJ1-1,TRBV6-5,NA,NA
CASSQSGGNRGGEKLFF,TGCGCCAGCAGTCAATCGGGGGGTAACAGGGGCGGTGAAAAACTGTTTTTT,TRBJ1-4,TRBV23-1,TRBD1,NA
CASSDSLAGAQETQYF,TGTGCCAGCAGTGACTCTCTAGCGGGAGCGCAAGAGACCCAGTACTTC,TRBJ2-5,TRBV6-4,TRBD2,NA
CASSLGTQGPTDTQYF,TGTGCCAGCAGCTTGGGGACCCAGGGGCCGACAGATACGCAGTATTTT,TRBJ2-3,TRBV5-4,NA,NA
CASSFASGTPPDTQYF,TGTGCCAGCAGCTTTGCTAGCGGGACACCCCCGGATACGCAGTATTTT,TRBJ2-3,TRBV11-3,TRBD2,NA
CASSSPSGGANYEQYF,TGTGCCAGCAGCTCACCTAGCGGGGGGGCCAACTACGAGCAGTACTTC,TRBJ2-7,TRBV3-1/TRBV3-2,TRBD2,NA
CASSSLRVSGANVLTF,TGTGCCAGCAGCTCCCTCAGGGTCTCTGGGGCCAACGTCCTGACTTTC,TRBJ2-6,TRBV7-2,NA,NA
CASSLHRESNYEQYF,TGTGCCAGCAGCTTACATCGGGAGAGTAACTACGAGCAGTACTTC,TRBJ2-7,TRBV7-9,NA,NA